This TCR beta chain was profiled in a study of control samples from healthy donors and cancer patients (dated by TCRdb to 2020 to 2022). Preparation of the library involved the immunoSEQ multiplex PCR assay. TCRdb took this table from immuneACCESS and kept in-frame rearrangements with V and J called. Such tables lack part of the clones; where checked against another copy, unresolved V genes explain under half of the gap, and the rest is unexplained. This sample is represented by about 150,000 clones; approximately 94% of them were singletons. Approximately 6% of the sample is taken by the ten largest. The germline V gene yields MGHRA for CDR1 and YSYEKL for CDR2. The CDR3 holds 14 amino acids from the cysteine to the phenylalanine. CDR3 DNA only is kept here, 42 bases in frame from base 1. Germline trimming amounts to 4 bases on V and 2 bases on J, with 0 as the count of junction bases outside the gene matches.

On this clone: Its antigen target is currently unknown. No quality values exist for individual bases; no much larger clone is one base distant.

The sequence was obtained from a middle-aged man in good health. Sequencing was performed on blood. The sequence links TRBV4-1 to TRBJ2-1, and TRBD2 matches 9 of the central bases. The DNA is TGCGCCAGCAGCCGCGGGGGGGCCTACAATGAGCAGTTCTTC. Translated, this gives CASSRGGAYNEQFF.